The next 8 T cell receptor beta chains were all read from a single sample in a study of blood T cell repertoires in COVID-19. Sequencing was performed with immunoSEQ multiplex PCR; in TCRdb, only in-frame clones are kept and a portion is missing. The data contain 250,000 or so clones, just under 85% of them singletons. Sample: peripheral blood. These receptors were collected from a man in his fifties with acute or convalescent COVID-19.

For this clone: Relative to the germline gene, one junction end is altered; a read error may explain this. The rearrangement links TRBV6-2 or TRBV6-3 to TRBJ2-1, with D possibly matching TRBD1 (6 bases). The CDR3 contains 15 residues. Per germline, CDR1 MNHEY and CDR2 SVGEGT. Here the CDR3 DNA reads TGTGCCAGCAGGTACTACAGGGAGAACTACAATGAGCAGTTCTTC. This gives the protein CASRYYRENYNEQFF.

This clone was detected only once. This rearrangement joins TRBV9 to TRBJ1-2; 11 positions match TRBD1. The length of the CDR3 is 15 residues. Per germline, CDR1 SGDLS and CDR2 YYNGEE. J gave up 4 bases and V 3 bases, and 5 bases lay outside the gene matches. CDR3 loop: CASSAWTGGIYGYTF. The CDR3 coding sequence is TGTGCCAGCAGCGCCTGGACAGGGGGCATCTATGGCTACACCTTC.

The V and J genes are TRBV25-1 and TRBJ2-7; TRBD1 aligns across 8 bases. This CDR3 region has 13 residues. Germline V gene lookup returns CDR1 MGHDK and CDR2 SYGVNS. V was clipped by 8 bases and J by 1 base; unmatched bases: 4. CDR3 residues: CASRTGKSYEQYF. CDR3 sequence (DNA): TGTGCCAGCCGGACAGGGAAATCCTACGAGCAGTACTTC.

The rearrangement links TRBV24-1 to TRBJ1-1, with 11 bases matching TRBD1. Germline CDR1 reads KGHDR; CDR2 reads SFDVKD. This CDR3 is 17 amino acids long. Unmatched junction bases numbered 13, after V lost 3 bases and J lost 8 bases. As DNA, the CDR3 is TGTGCCACCAGTGATCGGGACAGGGGGTCCACACACCCCGAAGCTTTCTTT. This translates into CATSDRDRGSTHPEAFF.

This chain links TRBV7-9 with TRBJ1-3; 7 bases are a match to TRBD1. CDR3 length equals 15 residues. V lost 5 bases, J lost 5 bases, and 9 bases stayed unmatched. Germline loops: CDR1 SEHNR, CDR2 FQNEAQ (reference sequence). The CDR3: CASSPTGYGRNTIYF. As DNA, the CDR3 is TGTGCCAGCAGCCCGACAGGGTACGGCAGAAACACCATATATTTT.

The chain uses TRBV24-1 and TRBJ2-2; D unclear. This CDR3 is built from 16 residues. V was clipped by 1 base and J by 4 bases, with 12 bases between them. The germline CDR1 and CDR2 sequences are KGHDR and SFDVKD. This chain's CDR3 is CATSDFLGRGTGELFF. In DNA form, the CDR3 reads TGTGCCACCAGTGATTTTTTGGGCCGTGGCACCGGGGAGCTGTTTTTT.

This clone occurred once. The rearrangement links TRBV6-5 to TRBJ1-5; TRBD1 aligns across 7 bases. J was trimmed by 4 bases and V by 7 bases; bases with no gene match: 7. From germline, CDR1 is MNHEY and CDR2 SVGAGI. This CDR3 comprises 14 residues. CDR3 loop: CASIAGGGNQPQHF. CDR3 nucleotide sequence: TGTGCCAGCATTGCAGGGGGTGGTAATCAGCCCCAGCATTTT.

Here the CDR3 DNA reads TGTGCCAGCAGCTCTAGAGGGGGCGCGGAATACAATGAGCAGTTCTTC. Protein sequence: CASSSRGGAEYNEQFF. This chain links TRBV5-4 with TRBJ2-1; 7 bases match TRBD1. The germline CDR1 and CDR2 sequences are SGHNT and YYREEE (reference sequence). CDR3 length: 16 amino acids. J was trimmed by 4 bases and V by 3 bases; bases with no gene match: 10. The variable domain in full, completed from reference TRBV5-4 and TRBJ2-1, reads ETGVTQSPTHLIKTRGQQVTLRCSSQSGHNTVSWYQQALGQGPQFIFQYYREEENGRGNFPPRFSGLQFPNYSSELNVNALELDDSALYLCASSSRGGAEYNEQFFGPGTRLTVL.